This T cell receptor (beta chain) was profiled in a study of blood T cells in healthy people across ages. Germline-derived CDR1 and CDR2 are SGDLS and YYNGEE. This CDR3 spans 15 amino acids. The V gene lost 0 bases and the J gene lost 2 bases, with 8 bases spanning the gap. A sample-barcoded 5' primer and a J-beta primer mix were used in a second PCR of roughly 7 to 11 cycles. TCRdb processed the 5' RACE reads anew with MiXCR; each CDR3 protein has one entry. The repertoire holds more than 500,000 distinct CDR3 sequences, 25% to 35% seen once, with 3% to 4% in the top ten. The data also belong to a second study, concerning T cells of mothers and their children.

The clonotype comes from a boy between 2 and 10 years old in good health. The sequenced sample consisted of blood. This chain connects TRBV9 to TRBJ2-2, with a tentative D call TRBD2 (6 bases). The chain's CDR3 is CASSVDSGNTGELFF. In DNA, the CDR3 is TGTGCCAGCAGCGTAGATAGCGGTAACACCGGGGAGCTGTTTTTT. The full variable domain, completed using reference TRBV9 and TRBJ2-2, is DSGVTQTPKHLITATGQRVTLRCSPRSGDLSVYWYQQSLDQGLQFLIQYYNGEERAKGNILERFSAQQFPDLHSELNLSSLELGDSALYFCASSVDSGNTGELFFGEGSRLTVL.